This T cell receptor (beta chain) was captured by sequencing in a study of identical twins. The study's findings and limits: Possibly, invariant MAIT and iNKT cells partly confounded zero-insertion analyses.

TCRdb reprocessed the 5' RACE reads with MiXCR, giving one entry per CDR3 protein. The table lists 220,000 or so distinct CDR3 sequences, approximately 7% of them singletons, with 3.5% to 4% in the top ten. This clonotype showed up many times. Antigen: not known. This CDR3 has 19 amino acids. The V gene's germline CDR1 is KGHDR and CDR2 SFDVKD. V lost 5 bases to trimming and J lost 2 bases; unmatched junction nucleotides: 8. This sample also appeared in a second study, on yellow fever vaccine responses in identical twins.

The V gene is TRBV24-1, the J gene TRBJ2-1; 16 positions match TRBD2. The sequence was obtained from a woman between 18 and 30 years old in good health. The sequenced sample was memory (CD45RO+) T cells sorted from blood. CDR3 in amino acids: CATSGPGLAGGVTYNEQFF. CDR3 nucleotides: TGTGCCACCAGTGGTCCGGGACTAGCGGGAGGGGTCACCTACAATGAGCAGTTCTTC.